This paragraph covers one T cell receptor (beta chain) sequence. Its antigen remains unidentified. It has no much larger one-base neighbor in the sample; base qualities were not kept. V lost 5 bases and J lost 4 bases, and the count of bases not matched to a germline gene is 5. From the cysteine through the phenylalanine, the CDR3 covers 14 amino acids. The read is trimmed to its CDR3 DNA, 42 bases read in frame from base 1. CDR1 and CDR2 (SEHNR, FQNEAQ) derive from the germline V gene (reference sequence). TCRbeta CDR3 regions were amplified from genomic DNA using the immunoSEQ Assay, a bias-controlled multiplex PCR. Processing in the source paper ran as follows. Nucleated cell counts per sample were estimated from amplification of reference gene primers within the assay. Sequence reads were collapsed and filtered to measure the absolute abundance of every unique TCRbeta CDR3 rearrangement. For each sample, productive Simpson clonality was calculated as the square root of Simpson's diversity index across productive rearrangements. The table was pulled from immuneACCESS by TCRdb, which kept in-frame rearrangements only. Such tables lose some clones; where checked, under half of the loss comes from unresolved V genes, and the rest has no known cause. The V and J calls and clone size are taken from that table; D and trimming were inferred from the DNA. This sample lists some 350,000 clones; more than 70% were detected once. 5.3% of the sample is in the top ten clones.

Enrolling through a virtual design, the prospective study's participants ranged in age from about 18 to 100 years and lived across roughly 23 United States geographic areas. In the prospective study, cohorts were assigned on the basis of participant-reported clinical history obtained from a screening survey and a study questionnaire. Recovered participants in ImmuneRACE Cohort 3 were defined as having two consecutive negative NP/OP PCR tests, clearance from a healthcare professional, or resolution of symptoms. Each participant in the prospective study had whole blood, serum and a nasopharyngeal or oropharyngeal swab collected by mobile phlebotomists. Prospective study participants could optionally give additional blood draws and questionnaires over an approximately 2-month period. Before DNA extraction, prospective study blood samples were shipped either frozen or at room temperature. This sample was taken from a study of blood T cell repertoires in COVID-19 (dated by TCRdb to 2018 to 2021). The study in broad terms: Collaborator samples came from the United States, Italy and Spain and covered acute and convalescent phases of COVID-19. The prospective study material was composed of cDNA or gDNA derived from T cells, B-cell-depleted T cells, or PBMCs. The dataset comprised deeply sampled blood TCRbeta repertoires from subjects exposed to, actively infected with, or recovered from COVID-19. The repertoires were released in a freely available public database meant as a resource for research on the immune response to SARS-CoV-2. The samples were drawn from two sources: the first 160 participants of the ongoing ImmuneRACE study, and approximately 1,300 subjects contributed by 6 global collaborators. A de-identified subject ID, COVID-19 status, age in years and sex were almost always included in the sample metadata. Where available, HLA class I and class II types were taken from metadata supplied by the sample provider and were not determined by assay-based typing.

What the authors observed across the whole study: Clinical and demographic metadata were provided uncurated, with the amount varying by source and participant.

The clonotype originates from a woman aged 25 to 39 who had recovered from COVID-19. The specimen sequenced was PBMCs or T cells enriched from blood (not recorded which). The V and J genes are TRBV7-9 and TRBJ2-5, and TRBD1 matches 9 of the central bases. The CDR3 reads as follows: CASSLTGGRETQYF. At the DNA level, the sequence is TGTGCCAGCAGCCTGACAGGGGGGAGAGAGACCCAGTACTTC.